This paragraph covers one T cell receptor beta chain sequence. Its antigen specificity is not known. Within one base of it there is no much larger clone, and no base qualities were kept. The time point label of this sample denotes: five sample-tagged time points from pre-transplant (day -1) to day 368 post-transplant, pooled. After thawing, PBMC were stimulated with a CMV IE-1 overlapping peptide library for 12 to 13 hours, with no transport inhibitors added. After thawing, cells were rested overnight and were then stimulated in R10 medium with CD28/CD49d costimulation. The IE-1 peptide library was made up of 15-amino-acid peptides with 11-amino-acid overlaps. Samples from each time point were barcoded using BD Single-Cell Multiplexing Kit Sample Tags, then pooled and stained with oligo-conjugated anti-CD45RA and sorting antibodies. A BD FACSAria III was used to sort CMV-responsive CD8+CD137+ and CD4+CD154+ T cells at 4-way purity. Blood samples were drawn into EDTA vacutainers and processed by Ficoll gradient within 1-24 hours.

This specimen comes from a study of immune aging and cytomegalovirus after organ transplant (dated by TCRdb to about 2021). Regarding the study in general: All transplant recipients received three-drug immunosuppression with prednisone, tacrolimus, and mycophenolate.

The paper's findings and limits, for the study overall: TEMRA cells made up a larger share of large clones, and the seven largest clones (over 1,900 cells) gained aged and TEMRA cells while losing TCM cells. Since the sequencing data did not include a CD57 measurement, a conservative gene-based definition of aging was used in its place. Post-transplant increases in aged-phenotype cells were observed regardless of clone size, following viremia and occurring earlier in large clones (days 200-264) than in small clones.

Reading the germline V gene gives CDR1 MGHDK and CDR2 SYGVNS. V is cut by 8 bases and J by 5 bases, and the space between the germline ends is 10 bases. The CDR3 has 12 amino acids, counting the end cysteine and phenylalanine. This entry keeps only the CDR3 DNA: 36 bases, framed from base 1. Library method: single-cell sequencing. Sequenced using an Illumina NovaSeq 6000. The BD Rhapsody Targeted mRNA and AbSeq Reagent Kit, in a microwell format, was used for cell capture and library preparation. The libraries included TCR, sample tags, AbSeq, and targeted mRNA drawn from the Human T-Cell Expression Panel together with custom TOX and TOX2 primers. An Illumina NovaSeq was used to sequence the libraries. Per the authors' processing: The analysis covered roughly 9,800 cells in total, of which about 7,300 were CD8 T cells and 4494 were CD8 T cells with an identifiable TCR CDR3. On the Seven Bridges Genomics platform, raw data were run through the BD Rhapsody Targeted Analysis Pipeline with V(D)J processing. Quality control, Sample Tag demultiplexing with Lex-BDSMK, clone identification with VDJ Explorer, and Seurat clustering were performed in SeqGeq 1.6.0. A clone was considered non-expanded if it made up <1% of CD8 T cells, and considered a clonal expansion if it made up >2.5% of the sample. In TCRdb, the public reads were trimmed at Q25 with fastp and aligned with MiXCR, with productive beta chains retained. Rows merge per CDR3 protein into single entries with the most common DNA and genes. The V and J calls and clone size come from TCRdb's table, not from the authors' own analysis. The sample table lists roughly 20,000 distinct CDR3 sequences, just over 35% of them with a count of one. Around a quarter of the sample lies in the top ten.

The rearranged segments are TRBV25-1 and TRBJ1-3, with TRBD1 as a weak D call on 6 bases. This receptor was taken from a female donor who had a heart transplant and CMV viremia. Sequenced here: CMV peptide-activated CD4+ and CD8+ T cells sorted from blood, sampled at five time points, pooled. The meaning of the sample's cell subset or site label: sorted CD8+CD137+ and CD4+CD154+ T cells after about 12 h CMV IE-1 peptide stimulation. The bases read TGTGCCAGCTACAGGGAGCGAAACACCATATATTTT. The encoded protein is CASYRERNTIYF. Supplemented by the reference TRBV25-1 and TRBJ1-3 proteins around the CDR3, the complete variable domain is EADIYQTPRYLVIGTGKKITLECSQTMGHDKMYWYQQDPGMELHLIHYSYGVNSTEKGDLSSESTVSRIRTEHFPLTLESARPSHTSQYLCASYRERNTIYFGEGSWLTVV.